These T cell receptor beta chains were read from a single sample in a study of blood T cell repertoires in COVID-19. Sequenced by immunoSEQ multiplex PCR; TCRdb stores in-frame clones only, minus some. The sample includes about 87,000 clones, over 75% seen only once; the top ten take about 2%. Sequencing used peripheral blood. The receptors were gathered from a woman aged 65 to 85 with acute or convalescent COVID-19. CDR3s include the opening cysteine and the closing phenylalanine or tryptophan. Fields, in order: V gene, D gene, CDR3 length, J gene, clone size, CDR3 DNA, CDR3 protein. The D gene is left open where the match is weak. Clone sizes are given selectively: once, few, many, or a class where the clone is expanded.

v_call: TRBV5-6; d_call: NA; cdr3_length: 15; j_call: TRBJ1-2; clone_size: once; cdr3_nt: TGTGCCAGCAGCTTCGGGACACTTGACAACTATGGCTACACCTTC; cdr3_aa: CASSFGTLDNYGYTF
v_call: TRBV7-8; d_call: TRBD1; cdr3_length: 16; j_call: TRBJ1-1; clone_size: NA; cdr3_nt: TGTGCCAGCAGCTGGCAAGGGACAGGGAGAGGCACTGAAGCTTTCTTT; cdr3_aa: CASSWQGTGRGTEAFF
v_call: TRBV4-1; d_call: NA; cdr3_length: 13; j_call: TRBJ1-2; clone_size: NA; cdr3_nt: TGCGCCAGCAGCCATTCGGACAGCTATGGCTACACCTTC; cdr3_aa: CASSHSDSYGYTF
v_call: TRBV12-3/TRBV12-4; d_call: NA; cdr3_length: 13; j_call: TRBJ2-4; clone_size: NA; cdr3_nt: TGTGCCAGCAGTTTCGTGGGGGGAAACATTCAGTACTTC; cdr3_aa: CASSFVGGNIQYF
v_call: TRBV7-9; d_call: NA; cdr3_length: 12; j_call: TRBJ2-3; clone_size: NA; cdr3_nt: TGTGCCAGCAGCTTATCAGCAGATACGCAGTATTTT; cdr3_aa: CASSLSADTQYF
v_call: TRBV18; d_call: NA; cdr3_length: 14; j_call: TRBJ1-2; clone_size: NA; cdr3_nt: TGTGCCAGCTCACCAGGACCCACGGGATATGGCTACACCTTC; cdr3_aa: CASSPGPTGYGYTF
v_call: TRBV24-1; d_call: NA; cdr3_length: 15; j_call: TRBJ1-5; clone_size: NA; cdr3_nt: TGTGCCACCAGTGAGGGCAGTTATAGCAATCAGCCCCAGCATTTT; cdr3_aa: CATSEGSYSNQPQHF
v_call: TRBV10-1; d_call: NA; cdr3_length: 14; j_call: TRBJ2-5; clone_size: few; cdr3_nt: TGCGCCAGCAGTGTTGGGGCCCGGGGGGAGACCCAGTACTTC; cdr3_aa: CASSVGARGETQYF
v_call: TRBV10-3; d_call: NA; cdr3_length: 14; j_call: TRBJ2-3; clone_size: few; cdr3_nt: TGTGCCATCAGTGAGTCGCGAGGAACAGATACGCAGTATTTT; cdr3_aa: CAISESRGTDTQYF
v_call: TRBV6-6; d_call: TRBD1; cdr3_length: 14; j_call: TRBJ2-3; clone_size: few; cdr3_nt: TGTGCCAGCAGGAAGACAGGGGGCACAGATACGCAGTATTTT; cdr3_aa: CASRKTGGTDTQYF
v_call: TRBV2; d_call: NA; cdr3_length: 12; j_call: TRBJ1-2; clone_size: NA; cdr3_nt: TGTGCCAGCAGTGATGAGGCGGATGGCTACACCTTC; cdr3_aa: CASSDEADGYTF
v_call: TRBV6-5; d_call: NA; cdr3_length: 15; j_call: TRBJ1-1; clone_size: NA; cdr3_nt: TGTGCCAGCAGGGGAAGGGACGGCGGGGTCACTGAAGCTTTCTTT; cdr3_aa: CASRGRDGGVTEAFF
v_call: TRBV19; d_call: NA; cdr3_length: 13; j_call: TRBJ2-1; clone_size: NA; cdr3_nt: TGTGCCAGTGCAACCGGGGCCTACAATGAGCAGTTCTTC; cdr3_aa: CASATGAYNEQFF
v_call: TRBV28; d_call: TRBD1; cdr3_length: 14; j_call: TRBJ2-7; clone_size: once; cdr3_nt: TGTGCCAGTCTAAGAGGACAGGTCGCCTACGAGCAGTACTTC; cdr3_aa: CASLRGQVAYEQYF
v_call: TRBV11-3; d_call: TRBD1; cdr3_length: 17; j_call: TRBJ2-2; clone_size: NA; cdr3_nt: TGTGCCAGCAGCTTAAATACTGCAGGGGGTTTCACCGGGGAGCTGTTTTTT; cdr3_aa: CASSLNTAGGFTGELFF
v_call: TRBV2; d_call: NA; cdr3_length: 13; j_call: TRBJ1-2; clone_size: NA; cdr3_nt: TGTGCCAGCAGTGTATCGGGATCTGTCCGCTACACCTTC; cdr3_aa: CASSVSGSVRYTF
v_call: TRBV5-8; d_call: NA; cdr3_length: 15; j_call: TRBJ1-5; clone_size: NA; cdr3_nt: TGTGCCAGCAGCCTTTGGGGGGGTGGAGATCAGCCCCAGCATTTT; cdr3_aa: CASSLWGGGDQPQHF
v_call: TRBV5-4; d_call: TRBD1; cdr3_length: 16; j_call: TRBJ1-6; clone_size: NA; cdr3_nt: TGTGCCAGCAGCTTGGGTCAGGGGGTGGGTAATTCACCCCTCCACTTT; cdr3_aa: CASSLGQGVGNSPLHF
v_call: TRBV9; d_call: TRBD1; cdr3_length: 15; j_call: TRBJ2-1; clone_size: few; cdr3_nt: TGTGCCAGCAGCGCGACAGGGTCGGTCTACAATGAGCAGTTCTTC; cdr3_aa: CASSATGSVYNEQFF
v_call: TRBV27; d_call: TRBD1; cdr3_length: 16; j_call: TRBJ1-6; clone_size: NA; cdr3_nt: TGTGCCAGCAGTTCTCCCTGGGGGGACAGGGGTTCACCCCTCCACTTT; cdr3_aa: CASSSPWGDRGSPLHF
v_call: TRBV5-1; d_call: TRBD1; cdr3_length: 14; j_call: TRBJ1-2; clone_size: NA; cdr3_nt: TGCGCCAGCAGCAGGCCCGGGACAGGGAGCGGCTACACCTTC; cdr3_aa: CASSRPGTGSGYTF
v_call: TRBV30; d_call: NA; cdr3_length: 14; j_call: TRBJ2-3; clone_size: NA; cdr3_nt: TGTGCCTGGAGTGTCGCGGGGGCGGCGGATACGCAGTATTTT; cdr3_aa: CAWSVAGAADTQYF
v_call: TRBV7-8; d_call: NA; cdr3_length: 15; j_call: TRBJ1-5; clone_size: NA; cdr3_nt: TGTGCCAGCAGCCCCCCCCTGGGCGCGGGTCAGCCCCAGCATTTT; cdr3_aa: CASSPPLGAGQPQHF
v_call: TRBV7-3; d_call: NA; cdr3_length: 14; j_call: TRBJ2-3; clone_size: NA; cdr3_nt: TGTGCCAGCAGCTTAGGCAGGGGGGCAGATACGCAGTATTTT; cdr3_aa: CASSLGRGADTQYF
v_call: TRBV11-2; d_call: TRBD1; cdr3_length: 13; j_call: TRBJ1-2; clone_size: NA; cdr3_nt: TGTGCCAGCAGAAGGACAGGGGACTATGGCTACACCTTC; cdr3_aa: CASRRTGDYGYTF
v_call: TRBV18; d_call: NA; cdr3_length: 17; j_call: TRBJ2-2; clone_size: once; cdr3_nt: TGTGCCAGCTCACGAGAGACGGACAGCCGAAACACCGGGGAGCTGTTTTTT; cdr3_aa: CASSRETDSRNTGELFF
v_call: TRBV11-3; d_call: NA; cdr3_length: 16; j_call: TRBJ1-1; clone_size: medium-sized; cdr3_nt: TGTGCCAGCAGCTTACTCTACGGGGTCGGCGACACTGAAGCTTTCTTT; cdr3_aa: CASSLLYGVGDTEAFF
v_call: TRBV20-1; d_call: NA; cdr3_length: 15; j_call: TRBJ1-3; clone_size: NA; cdr3_nt: TGCAGTGCTAGTTCTGGCCGGGCGGGTGGAAACACCATATATTTT; cdr3_aa: CSASSGRAGGNTIYF
v_call: TRBV7-8; d_call: NA; cdr3_length: 15; j_call: TRBJ2-1; clone_size: once; cdr3_nt: TGTGCCAGCACCCTTCGAGTGCAAGCCTACAATGAGCAGTTCTTC; cdr3_aa: CASTLRVQAYNEQFF
v_call: TRBV7-9; d_call: NA; cdr3_length: 14; j_call: TRBJ2-3; clone_size: NA; cdr3_nt: TGTGCCAGCAGCTTAGTAACAGTAACAGATACGCAGTATTTT; cdr3_aa: CASSLVTVTDTQYF
v_call: TRBV5-6; d_call: TRBD1; cdr3_length: 16; j_call: TRBJ1-2; clone_size: NA; cdr3_nt: TGTGCCAGCAGCAAAACAGGGACAGATTGGGGCTATGGCTACACCTTC; cdr3_aa: CASSKTGTDWGYGYTF
v_call: TRBV4-1; d_call: NA; cdr3_length: 15; j_call: TRBJ1-2; clone_size: NA; cdr3_nt: TGCGCCAGCAGCCAAGATGAGGGCCGCGGCCATGGCTACACCTTC; cdr3_aa: CASSQDEGRGHGYTF
v_call: TRBV2; d_call: NA; cdr3_length: 12; j_call: TRBJ1-1; clone_size: NA; cdr3_nt: TGTGCCAGCTCTTATCAGGACACTGAAGCTTTCTTT; cdr3_aa: CASSYQDTEAFF
v_call: TRBV9; d_call: TRBD2; cdr3_length: 15; j_call: TRBJ2-7; clone_size: NA; cdr3_nt: TGTGCCCGCAGCGTCGGGGGGGGCTCTACCTACGAGCAGTACTTC; cdr3_aa: CARSVGGGSTYEQYF
v_call: TRBV4-2; d_call: NA; cdr3_length: 15; j_call: TRBJ1-6; clone_size: NA; cdr3_nt: TGTGCCAGCGAGATGGGCGGGGGTCCGGGTTCACCCCTCCACTTT; cdr3_aa: CASEMGGGPGSPLHF